This is a list of T cell receptor beta chains from one sample in a study of PD-L1 blockade in urothelial cancer. Data came from immunoSEQ multiplex PCR; TCRdb stores just in-frame clones and leaves some out. This table holds 50,000 to 55,000 clones, around 84% found once. This material consisted of PBMCs, taken around atezolizumab (anti-PD-L1) treatment. The receptors were sampled from a man aged 60 to 69 with urothelial cancer. Each CDR3 is given with its conserved first and last residue. A D gene is named only where the DNA matches it firmly. Size is stated for part of the rows, as once, few or many counts, or as a class when the clone is expanded.

abundance: -
j_gene: TRBJ1-1
v_gene: TRBV5-1
d_gene: -
CDR3aa: CASSLVIGVDRYTEAFF
CDR3nt: TGCGCCAGCAGCTTGGTAATCGGGGTTGATCGCTACACTGAAGCTTTCTTT

abundance: -
j_gene: TRBJ2-7
v_gene: TRBV27
d_gene: -
CDR3aa: CASRIGGNEQYF
CDR3nt: TGTGCCAGCAGGATTGGAGGGAACGAGCAGTACTTC

abundance: -
j_gene: TRBJ1-2
v_gene: TRBV18
d_gene: TRBD1
CDR3aa: CASSPFGLQGAYGYTF
CDR3nt: TGTGCCAGCTCACCATTCGGTCTTCAGGGGGCCTATGGCTACACCTTC

abundance: -
j_gene: TRBJ1-5
v_gene: TRBV9
d_gene: -
CDR3aa: CASSRGEYSNQPQHF
CDR3nt: TGTGCCAGCAGCCGAGGAGAGTATAGCAATCAGCCCCAGCATTTT

abundance: -
j_gene: TRBJ2-7
v_gene: TRBV10-2
d_gene: -
CDR3aa: CASSEPGNEQYF
CDR3nt: TGCGCCAGCAGTGAACCGGGGAACGAGCAGTACTTC

abundance: few
j_gene: TRBJ1-1
v_gene: TRBV5-1
d_gene: -
CDR3aa: CASRPTTGNTEAFF
CDR3nt: TGCGCCAGCAGACCAACGACAGGGAACACTGAAGCTTTCTTT

abundance: once
j_gene: TRBJ2-3
v_gene: TRBV5-1
d_gene: TRBD2
CDR3aa: CASSLGTRGGSPSTDTQYF
CDR3nt: TGCGCCAGCAGCTTGGGTACTCGCGGGGGGTCCCCTAGCACAGATACGCAGTATTTT

abundance: -
j_gene: TRBJ2-7
v_gene: TRBV18
d_gene: -
CDR3aa: CASSPLPRDALSHEQYF
CDR3nt: TGTGCCAGCTCACCGTTACCGCGGGACGCTCTATCCCACGAGCAGTACTTC

abundance: -
j_gene: TRBJ2-1
v_gene: TRBV14
d_gene: -
CDR3aa: CASSRGLGTVVANEQFF
CDR3nt: TGTGCCAGCAGCCGAGGACTCGGGACTGTGGTGGCCAATGAGCAGTTCTTC

abundance: -
j_gene: TRBJ2-5
v_gene: TRBV11-2
d_gene: TRBD2
CDR3aa: CASSLSGLAGKETQYF
CDR3nt: TGTGCCAGCAGCTTATCTGGGCTAGCGGGAAAAGAGACCCAGTACTTC

abundance: -
j_gene: TRBJ2-7
v_gene: TRBV6-5
d_gene: -
CDR3aa: CASSRGPQHEQYF
CDR3nt: TGTGCCAGCAGTAGGGGTCCCCAACACGAGCAGTACTTC

abundance: -
j_gene: TRBJ1-4
v_gene: TRBV29-1
d_gene: -
CDR3aa: CSVQDSNEKLFF
CDR3nt: TGCAGCGTTCAGGACAGTAATGAAAAACTGTTTTTT

abundance: -
j_gene: TRBJ2-5
v_gene: TRBV5-1
d_gene: -
CDR3aa: CASSRTHQETQYF
CDR3nt: TGCGCCAGCAGCAGGACACACCAAGAGACCCAGTACTTC

abundance: -
j_gene: TRBJ2-2
v_gene: TRBV6-1
d_gene: TRBD2
CDR3aa: CASSEALAGVTGELFF
CDR3nt: TGTGCCAGCAGTGAAGCGTTAGCGGGAGTAACCGGGGAGCTATTTTTT

abundance: -
j_gene: TRBJ2-1
v_gene: TRBV6-4
d_gene: TRBD2
CDR3aa: CASSAVGGTYNEQFF
CDR3nt: TGTGCCAGCAGTGCGGTGGGAGGGACCTACAATGAGCAGTTCTTC

abundance: -
j_gene: TRBJ2-7
v_gene: TRBV2
d_gene: -
CDR3aa: CATSAMPTYEQYF
CDR3nt: TGTGCCACCTCTGCGATGCCGACCTACGAGCAGTACTTC

abundance: -
j_gene: TRBJ2-2
v_gene: TRBV5-1
d_gene: -
CDR3aa: CASSLYTGATGELFF
CDR3nt: TGCGCCAGCAGCTTGTACACAGGAGCCACCGGGGAGCTGTTTTTT